The text below deals with one TCR beta chain. What it binds is not known. The data derive from a study of response to subunit inactivated influenza vaccine. The study, taken as a whole, reports: The authors proposed limited new T cell recruitment per seasonal influenza vaccination.

TCRdb re-derived calls from the RT-PCR reads in MiXCR, one entry per CDR3 protein. The sample lists 600,000 to 850,000 distinct CDR3 sequences, roughly 15% occurring once. The specimen comprised PBMCs from blood, sampled around 14 days before vaccination. The sequence was obtained from a man aged 45-65 years who received an inactivated influenza vaccine.

The chain's CDR3 is CASSAAGMNNYGYTF. Written as DNA, the CDR3 is TGCGCCAGCAGCGCGGCAGGGATGAATAACTATGGCTACACCTTC. The genes are TRBV5-1 and TRBJ1-2, with D tentatively TRBD1 (5 bases). Trimming left V 4 bases short and J 1 base short, with 14 bases between. The CDR3 length is 15 residues. Germline values: CDR1 SGHRS, CDR2 YFSETQ.